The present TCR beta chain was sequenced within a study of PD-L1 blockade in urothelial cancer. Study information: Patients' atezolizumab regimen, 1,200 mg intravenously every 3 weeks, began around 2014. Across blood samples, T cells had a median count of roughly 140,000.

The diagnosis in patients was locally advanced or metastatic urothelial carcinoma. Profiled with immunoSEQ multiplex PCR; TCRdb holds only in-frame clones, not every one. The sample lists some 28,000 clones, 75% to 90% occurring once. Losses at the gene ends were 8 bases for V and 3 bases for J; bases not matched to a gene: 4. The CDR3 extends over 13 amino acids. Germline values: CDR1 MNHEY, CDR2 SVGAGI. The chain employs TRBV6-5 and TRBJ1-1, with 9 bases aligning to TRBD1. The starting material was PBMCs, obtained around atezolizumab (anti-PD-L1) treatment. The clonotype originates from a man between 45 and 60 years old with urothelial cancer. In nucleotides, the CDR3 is TGTGCCAGCGGACAGGGGTCTTACACTGAAGCTTTCTTT. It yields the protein CASGQGSYTEAFF.